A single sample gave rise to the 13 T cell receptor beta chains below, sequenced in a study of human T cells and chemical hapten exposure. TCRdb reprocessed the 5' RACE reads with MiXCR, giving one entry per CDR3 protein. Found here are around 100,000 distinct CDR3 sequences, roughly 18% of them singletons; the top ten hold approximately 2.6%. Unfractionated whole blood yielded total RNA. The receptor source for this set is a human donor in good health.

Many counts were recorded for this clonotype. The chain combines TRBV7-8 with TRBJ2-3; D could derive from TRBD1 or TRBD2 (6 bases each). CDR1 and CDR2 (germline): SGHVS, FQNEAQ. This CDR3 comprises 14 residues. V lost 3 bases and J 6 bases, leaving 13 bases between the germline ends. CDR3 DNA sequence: TGTGCCAGCAGCTTCAGGCAGGGGAGGGATACGCAGTATTTT. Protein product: CASSFRQGRDTQYF.

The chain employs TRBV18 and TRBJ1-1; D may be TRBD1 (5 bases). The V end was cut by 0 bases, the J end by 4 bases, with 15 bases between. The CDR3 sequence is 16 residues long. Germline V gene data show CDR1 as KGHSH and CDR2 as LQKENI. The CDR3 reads CASSPPLVERGTEAFF. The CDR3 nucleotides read TGTGCCAGCTCACCACCCCTGGTGGAGAGGGGCACTGAAGCTTTCTTT.

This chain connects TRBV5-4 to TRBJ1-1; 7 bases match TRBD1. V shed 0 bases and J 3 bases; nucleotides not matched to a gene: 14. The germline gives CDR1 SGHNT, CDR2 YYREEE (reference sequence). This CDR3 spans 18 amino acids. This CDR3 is CASSLVPAYRGRDTEAFF. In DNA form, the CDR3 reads TGTGCCAGCAGCTTGGTTCCAGCTTACAGGGGAAGGGACACTGAAGCTTTCTTT.

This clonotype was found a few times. The CDR3, as DNA: TGTGCCAGCAGCAAAGCCCCTTTAACCCGTGCAGGGGAAGTGAACACTGAAGCTTTCTTT. Protein: CASSKAPLTRAGEVNTEAFF. The chain couples TRBV21-1 to TRBJ1-1; TRBD1, the table's D call, lacks a check against the DNA. TRBV21-1 is shown as a pseudogene. The CDR3 totals 20 residues.

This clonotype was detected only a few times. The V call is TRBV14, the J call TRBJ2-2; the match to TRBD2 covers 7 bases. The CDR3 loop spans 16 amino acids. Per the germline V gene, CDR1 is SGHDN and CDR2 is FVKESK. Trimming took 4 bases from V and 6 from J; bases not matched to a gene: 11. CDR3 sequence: CASSLRLAPDAGELFF. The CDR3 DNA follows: TGTGCCAGCAGCCTTCGACTAGCCCCAGACGCCGGGGAGCTGTTTTTT.

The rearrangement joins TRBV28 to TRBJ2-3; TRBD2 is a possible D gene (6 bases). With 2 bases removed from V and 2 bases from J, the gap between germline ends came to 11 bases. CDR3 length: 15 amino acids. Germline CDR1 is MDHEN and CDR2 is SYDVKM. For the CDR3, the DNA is TGTGCCAGCAGTTTAGCGGGAATAAACACAGATACGCAGTATTTT. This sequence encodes CASSLAGINTDTQYF. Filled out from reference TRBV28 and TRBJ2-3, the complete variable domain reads DVKVTQSSRYLVKRTGEKVFLECVQDMDHENMFWYRQDPGLGLRLIYFSYDVKMKEKGDIPEGYSVSREKKERFSLILESASTNQTSMYLCASSLAGINTDTQYFGPGTRLTVL.

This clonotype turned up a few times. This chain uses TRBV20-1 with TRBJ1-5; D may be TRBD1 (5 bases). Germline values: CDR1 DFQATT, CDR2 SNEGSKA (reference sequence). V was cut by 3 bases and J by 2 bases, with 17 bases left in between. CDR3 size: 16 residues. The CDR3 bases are TGCAGTGCTAGTATTCTGAGTCCGACAGGCAATCAGCCCCAGCATTTT. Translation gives CSASILSPTGNQPQHF.

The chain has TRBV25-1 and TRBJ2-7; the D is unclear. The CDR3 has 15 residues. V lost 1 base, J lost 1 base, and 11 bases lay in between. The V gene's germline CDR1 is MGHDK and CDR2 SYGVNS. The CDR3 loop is CASSELDARSYEQYF. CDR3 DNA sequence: TGTGCCAGCAGTGAATTAGATGCTAGATCCTACGAGCAGTACTTC.

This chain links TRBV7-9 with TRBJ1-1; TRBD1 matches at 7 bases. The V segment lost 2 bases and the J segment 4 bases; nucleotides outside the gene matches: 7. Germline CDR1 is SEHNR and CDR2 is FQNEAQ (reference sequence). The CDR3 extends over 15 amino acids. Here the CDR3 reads CASSLKTGLGTEAFF. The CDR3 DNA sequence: TGTGCCAGCAGCTTAAAGACAGGGTTGGGCACTGAAGCTTTCTTT.

CDR3 region: CATSAANTGELFF. DNA for the CDR3: TGTGCCACCAGTGCCGCGAACACCGGGGAGCTGTTTTTT. The V gene is TRBV24-1, the J gene TRBJ2-2; the D is unclear. V lost 5 bases to trimming and J lost 0 bases, with 3 bases between them. The germline V gene encodes CDR1 KGHDR and CDR2 SFDVKD. The CDR3 runs 13 residues.

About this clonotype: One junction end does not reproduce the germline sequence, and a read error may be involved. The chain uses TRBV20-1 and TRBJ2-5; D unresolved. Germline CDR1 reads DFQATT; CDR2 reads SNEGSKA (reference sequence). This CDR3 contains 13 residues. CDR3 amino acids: CSAGDNEEETQYF. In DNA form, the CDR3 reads TGCAGTGCTGGAGACAATGAGGAAGAGACCCAGTACTTC.

CDR3 region: CASSPRQGLNNEQFF. The CDR3 DNA reads as TGTGCCAGCAGCCCAAGACAGGGGTTAAACAATGAGCAGTTCTTC. The rearrangement joins TRBV11-1 to TRBJ2-1; 8 positions match TRBD1. With V trimmed by 5 bases and J by 5 bases, 8 bases remained unmatched. From germline, CDR1 is SGHAT and CDR2 FQDESV (reference sequence). The CDR3 is 15 amino acids.

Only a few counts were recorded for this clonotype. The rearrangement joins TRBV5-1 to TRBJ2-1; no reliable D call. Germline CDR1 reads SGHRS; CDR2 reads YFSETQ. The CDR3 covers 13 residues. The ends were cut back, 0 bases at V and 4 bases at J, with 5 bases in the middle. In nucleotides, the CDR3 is TGCGCCAGCAGCTTGGACGGATACAATGAGCAGTTCTTC. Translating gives CASSLDGYNEQFF. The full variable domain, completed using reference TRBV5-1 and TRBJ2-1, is KAGVTQTPRYLIKTRGQQVTLSCSPISGHRSVSWYQQTPGQGLQFLFEYFSETQRNKGNFPGRFSGRQFSNSRSEMNVSTLELGDSALYLCASSLDGYNEQFFGPGTRLTVL.